This T cell receptor (beta chain) was captured in a study of blood T cell repertoires in COVID-19. On the study more broadly: Whether acute or convalescent, the COVID-19 samples came from the United States, Italy and Spain.

The V segment lost 1 base and the J segment 1 base; nucleotides outside the gene matches: 0. This CDR3 is 14 amino acids long. Germline CDR1 is SQVTM and CDR2 is ANQGSEA. Produced via immunoSEQ multiplex PCR; TCRdb's table is partial and in-frame only. The data show about 200,000 clones, approximately 84% seen once. The origin of this receptor is a man in his forties who had recovered from COVID-19. The chain joins TRBV29-1 to TRBJ1-1; TRBD1 aligns across 10 bases. The sequencing input was PBMCs or T cells enriched from blood (not recorded which). CDR3 residues: CSVEGDRGNTEAFF. DNA of the CDR3: TGCAGCGTTGAAGGGGACAGGGGGAACACTGAAGCTTTCTTT.